What follows are 24 T cell receptor beta chains derived from one specimen sequenced in a study of OX40 agonist ivuxolimab in advanced cancers. Here immunoSEQ multiplex PCR was the method, and the copy in TCRdb shows in-frame clones only, minus some. The data contain about 61,000 clones, 70% to 90% of them singletons. The sequencing used CD4+ or CD8+ T cells sorted from blood, collected in a trial of the OX40 agonist ivuxolimab. The receptors originated from an adult with an advanced solid tumor such as melanoma, head and neck, liver or kidney cancer.

This clone came up once. The gene calls are TRBV30 and TRBJ1-1, with D unclear. Germline V gives CDR1 GTSNPN, CDR2 SVGIG (reference sequence). The CDR3 has 13 amino acids. V was pared by 0 bases and J by 1 base, with 6 bases between. The CDR3 region is CAWSVIGNTEAFF. DNA for the CDR3: TGTGCCTGGAGTGTAATAGGGAACACTGAAGCTTTCTTT.

V is TRBV27 and J is TRBJ1-4; TRBD1 matches 9 bases. The CDR3 runs 16 residues. Per the germline V gene, CDR1 is MNHEY and CDR2 is SMNVEV (reference sequence). V was clipped by 5 bases and J by 4 bases; unmatched bases: 8. CDR3 nucleotides: TGTGCCAGCAGTACCGTTACGGGACAGGGTAATGAAAAACTGTTTTTT. This encodes CASSTVTGQGNEKLFF.

V usage is TRBV4-2 and J usage is TRBJ1-1, with D possibly matching TRBD1 (6 bases). The germline V and J ends were trimmed by 4 bases and 3 bases, with 15 bases remaining between them. CDR1 is LGHNA, CDR2 YNFKEQ, per germline. The CDR3 extends over 15 amino acids. The CDR3 reads CASSPPGRGYTEAFF. For the CDR3, the DNA is TGTGCCAGCAGCCCCCCGGGCAGGGGTTACACTGAAGCTTTCTTT.

V gene TRBV9 combines with J gene TRBJ2-3; tentative D call: TRBD2 (6 bases). This CDR3 comprises 14 residues. Per germline, CDR1 SGDLS and CDR2 YYNGEE. Trimming removed 3 bases at V and 1 base at J, with 9 bases between. The CDR3 region has the DNA TGTGCCAGCAGCGGAGCTAGCGGCACAGATACGCAGTATTTT. Translating gives CASSGASGTDTQYF.

The rearrangement joins TRBV28 to TRBJ2-7; D is ambiguous. Germline V gene lookup returns CDR1 MDHEN and CDR2 SYDVKM. V lost 7 bases and J lost 0, with 13 bases in between. This CDR3 spans 14 amino acids. The CDR3 loop reads CASTTNEGSYEQYF. CDR3 nucleotides: TGTGCCAGCACTACTAACGAAGGCTCCTACGAGCAGTACTTC.

The chain couples TRBV6-6 to TRBJ2-7; D unclear. Trimming took off 0 bases at V and 2 bases at J, with 14 bases between the two ends. The CDR3 contains 16 residues. CDR1 MNHNY and CDR2 SVGAGI come from the germline V gene (reference sequence). DNA for the CDR3: TGTGCCAGCAGTTACTCTACTGAAGCGTTGCCCTACGAGCAGTACTTC. As protein: CASSYSTEALPYEQYF.

The V call is TRBV28, the J call TRBJ1-3, with 8 bases aligning to TRBD1. V shed 4 bases and J 0 bases; nucleotides not matched to a gene: 2. CDR3 size: 15 residues. Germline V gene data show CDR1 as MDHEN and CDR2 as SYDVKM. As DNA, the CDR3 is TGTGCCAGCAGTTCAGGGGGCCTCTCTGGAAACACCATATATTTT. This translates into CASSSGGLSGNTIYF.

This clone was counted only a few times. V is TRBV7-6 and J is TRBJ1-4, with a weak D call TRBD1 (5 bases). The germline V gene encodes CDR1 SGHVS and CDR2 FNYEAQ. The CDR3 consists of 17 residues. Trimming stripped 2 bases from V and 4 bases from J, with 17 bases between. The chain's CDR3 is CASSLSLGQGFNEKLFF. CDR3 DNA sequence: TGTGCCAGCAGCTTATCCCTGGGCCAGGGTTTTAATGAAAAACTGTTTTTT.

V gene TRBV6-1 combines with J gene TRBJ1-3; D gene unclear. The germline V gene has CDR1 MNHNS and CDR2 SASEGT. Trimming stripped 2 bases from V and 5 bases from J, with 7 bases between. This CDR3 has 13 amino acids. DNA of the CDR3: TGTGCCAGCAGTGAAAACGGAAGAAACACCATATATTTT. This translates into CASSENGRNTIYF.

The CDR3, as DNA: TGTGCCAGTAGTAGCCAATACCAGGACCCCTACGAGCAGTACTTC. Protein: CASSSQYQDPYEQYF. J is TRBJ2-7 and V is TRBV19, with D unresolved. The CDR3 has 15 residues. V lost 4 bases, J lost 2 bases, and 15 bases lay in between. Germline CDR1 LNHDA, CDR2 SQIVND (reference sequence). The variable domain in full, with the rest retrieved from reference TRBV19 and TRBJ2-7, is DGGITQSPKYLFRKEGQNVTLSCEQNLNHDAMYWYRQDPGQGLRLIYYSQIVNDFQKGDIAEGYSVSREKKESFPLTVTSAQKNPTAFYLCASSSQYQDPYEQYFGPGTRLTVT.

This clone was seen once. The rearrangement links TRBV6-1 to TRBJ2-5, with D maybe TRBD2 (6 bases). The CDR3 contains 14 residues. Trimming removed 7 bases at V and 5 bases at J, with 17 bases between. CDR1 and CDR2 from the germline V gene are MNHNS and SASEGT. CDR3 in DNA: TGTGCCAGCAACCGGGACTCGGGGCGGGAGACCCAGTACTTC. Translation gives CASNRDSGRETQYF.

The V and J genes are TRBV6-1 and TRBJ2-1; 7 bases map to TRBD1. Unmatched junction bases numbered 14, after V lost 4 bases and J lost 5 bases. This CDR3 has 17 residues. Germline loops: CDR1 MNHNS, CDR2 SASEGT. CDR3 loop: CASSAANRGLTNNEQFF. CDR3 nucleotide sequence: TGTGCCAGCAGTGCTGCAAACAGGGGTCTGACAAACAATGAGCAGTTCTTC.

The chain is built from TRBV27 and TRBJ1-1, with a weak D call TRBD1 (6 bases). Trimming pared 2 bases from V and 0 bases from J, leaving 10 bases between. Per the germline V gene, CDR1 is MNHEY and CDR2 is SMNVEV (reference sequence). This CDR3 is built from 15 residues. The CDR3: CASSLGTGLNTEAFF. CDR3 in DNA: TGTGCCAGCAGTTTAGGAACAGGGCTGAACACTGAAGCTTTCTTT.

V is TRBV7-2 and J is TRBJ2-7; possible D gene TRBD2, 6 bases. The V end was cut by 2 bases, the J end by 8 bases, with 19 bases between. Germline loops: CDR1 SGHTA, CDR2 FQGNSA. The CDR3 extends over 15 amino acids. The CDR3 loop reads CASSLYPPGGAKQYF. DNA for the CDR3: TGTGCCAGCAGCTTATACCCTCCCGGGGGTGCGAAGCAGTACTTC.

V is TRBV15 and J is TRBJ1-2; D uncertain. There are 15 residues in the CDR3. V lost 0 bases and J 4 bases, leaving 12 bases between the germline ends. Germline V lookup: CDR1 LNHNV, CDR2 YYDKDF (reference sequence). The CDR3, as DNA: TGTGCCACCAGCAGAGATCGTAGGGTTGCCTATGGCTACACCTTC. Translation gives CATSRDRRVAYGYTF.

V usage is TRBV13 and J usage is TRBJ1-6; 7 bases map to TRBD1. Trimming cost V 6 bases and J 3 bases; bases outside gene matches: 5. This CDR3 has 15 amino acids. The germline V gene has CDR1 PRHDT and CDR2 FYEKMQ (reference sequence). Here the CDR3 reads CASSRTGDYNSPLHF. CDR3 nucleotide sequence: TGTGCCAGCAGTCGTACAGGGGACTATAATTCACCCCTCCACTTT. Filled out from reference TRBV13 and TRBJ1-6, the complete variable domain reads AAGVIQSPRHLIKEKRETATLKCYPIPRHDTVYWYQQGPGQDPQFLISFYEKMQSDKGSIPDRFSAQQFSDYHSELNMSSLELGDSALYFCASSRTGDYNSPLHFGNGTRLTVT.

V usage is TRBV5-4 and J usage is TRBJ2-1; 7 nucleotides line up with TRBD1. V was pared by 1 base and J by 3 bases, with 4 bases of the junction left unmatched. The CDR3 loop spans 15 amino acids. Germline CDR1 is SGHNT and CDR2 is YYREEE (reference sequence). The CDR3 nucleotides read TGTGCCAGCAGCTTGAGTTCAGGGGGCTACAATGAGCAGTTCTTC. Amino acids: CASSLSSGGYNEQFF.

The chain employs TRBV19 and TRBJ1-1; possibly TRBD1 for D (6 bases). Per germline, CDR1 LNHDA and CDR2 SQIVND (reference sequence). The V end was cut by 5 bases, the J end by 6 bases, with 19 bases between. CDR3 length equals 15 residues. The CDR3 region has the DNA TGTGCCAGTAGTCCGGCAGGGGCAGGTCGGCCTGAAGCTTTCTTT. Protein product: CASSPAGAGRPEAFF.

V usage is TRBV27 and J usage is TRBJ1-2; 8 nucleotides align to TRBD1. The J segment lost 7 bases and the V segment lost 3 bases, leaving 4 bases of the junction unmatched. CDR1 and CDR2 from the germline V gene are MNHEY and SMNVEV (reference sequence). This CDR3 is 13 amino acids long. The CDR3 DNA is TGTGCCAGCAGTTTTCGGACAGGGAGTGGCTACACCTTC. Its translation is CASSFRTGSGYTF.

The gene calls are TRBV6-4 and TRBJ2-3, with TRBD2 identical over 7 bases. Germline-derived CDR1 and CDR2 are MRHNA and SNTAGT. The CDR3 spans 15 residues. The trim removed 5 bases at V and 3 bases at J, leaving 8 bases unmatched. Here the CDR3 DNA reads TGTGCCAGCAGTAGAACTAGCGTTGGGACAGATACGCAGTATTTT. Protein product: CASSRTSVGTDTQYF.

The chain has TRBV5-1 and TRBJ2-7, with 11 bases fitting TRBD1. Trimming took 4 bases from V and 6 from J; bases not matched to a gene: 6. CDR1 SGHRS and CDR2 YFSETQ come from the germline V gene. This CDR3 region has 14 residues. CDR3 sequence (DNA): TGCGCCAGCAGCCCCGGACAGGGGGCGAGCGAGCAGTACTTC. Translating gives CASSPGQGASEQYF.

This rearrangement joins TRBV28 to TRBJ2-1; D might be TRBD2 (7 bases). Per germline, CDR1 MDHEN and CDR2 SYDVKM. The germline V and J ends were trimmed by 8 bases and 0 bases, with 20 bases remaining between them. This CDR3 contains 17 residues. The CDR3: CASFLGGAISSYNEQFF. The DNA of the CDR3 is TGTGCCAGCTTCTTAGGGGGGGCCATTTCCTCCTACAATGAGCAGTTCTTC.

The V and J genes are TRBV6-5 and TRBJ1-3, with a weak D call TRBD1 (5 bases). The V end was cut by 8 bases, the J end by 3 bases, with 11 bases between. The CDR3 spans 13 residues. The germline V gene has CDR1 MNHEY and CDR2 SVGAGI. The CDR3 bases are TGTGCCAGCGGGGGGAGAAATGGAAACACCATATATTTT. Encoded protein: CASGGRNGNTIYF.

The table lists this clone with a count of one. The chain carries TRBV7-8 and TRBJ2-1; D is perhaps TRBD2 (5 bases). V lost 5 bases to trimming and J lost 12 bases, with 17 bases between them. CDR3 length: 13 residues. Looked up from germline, CDR1 is SGHVS and CDR2 is FQNEAQ. CDR3 coding DNA: TGTGCCAGCAGCCCTAGCCTTAGTGGTAGGCAGTTCTTC. It translates to CASSPSLSGRQFF.